One and the same sample provided the 32 T cell receptor beta chains below, sequenced in a study of spatial heterogeneity in lung cancer. TCRdb independently ran MiXCR on the 5' RACE reads; one entry per CDR3 protein. In the table there are roughly 8,900 distinct CDR3 sequences, around 9.3% of which are singletons. Regarding the study as a whole: Mutation counts in tumors were tracked by counts of expanded intratumoral alpha and beta TCRs.

What these receptors recognize is not known. Time point here: sample taken at primary tumor resection. The sequencing used lung tumor tissue, collected at surgery. These receptors were collected from a female donor with early-stage non-small cell lung cancer.

By share of the sample, this clonotype is medium-sized. The rearrangement joins TRBV18 to TRBJ2-2, with D uncertain. The CDR3 sequence is 14 residues long. The V end was cut by 1 base, the J end by 0 bases, with 3 bases between. Germline CDR1 reads KGHSH; CDR2 reads LQKENI. The CDR3 coding sequence is TGTGCCAGCTCACCACAGCCGAACACCGGGGAGCTGTTTTTT. Its translation: CASSPQPNTGELFF.

The chain joins TRBV20-1 to TRBJ2-5; no clear D gene. This CDR3 region has 14 residues. Looked up from germline, CDR1 is DFQATT and CDR2 is SNEGSKA (reference sequence). Deletions cut 4 bases from V and 2 bases from J, with 14 bases between. Written as DNA, the CDR3 is TGCAGTGCTACAGGACCCTTACTACAAGAGACCCAGTACTTC. It encodes CSATGPLLQETQYF.

The rearrangement joins TRBV28 to TRBJ2-7; D assignment may be TRBD1 or TRBD2 (5 bases each). Germline CDR1 is MDHEN and CDR2 is SYDVKM. The CDR3 is 13 residues long. Trimming removed 10 bases from V and 1 base from J, with 14 bases in between. The CDR3 nucleotides read TGTGCCACCAAGGGACCTTTGTCCTACGAGCAGTACTTC. Encoded protein: CATKGPLSYEQYF.

The V and J genes are TRBV10-3 and TRBJ2-1; 7 bases line up with TRBD2. This CDR3 spans 15 amino acids. V lost 2 bases and J lost 8; bases outside the gene matches: 9. Germline assignment: CDR1 ENHRY and CDR2 SYGVKD. This CDR3 is CAISEGDYHGYEQFF. The CDR3, as DNA: TGTGCCATCAGTGAGGGGGACTACCACGGTTATGAGCAGTTCTTC.

The DNA for the CDR3 is TGTGCCAGCAGCAGCGGCAGGGCTCGCGAGCAGTACTTC. It specifies CASSSGRAREQYF. This chain connects TRBV2 to TRBJ2-7, with D perhaps being TRBD1 or TRBD2 (5 bases each). Germline lookup yields CDR1 SNHLY and CDR2 FYNNEI. V shed 6 bases and J shed 6 bases, with 15 bases lying between them. The CDR3 is made up of 13 amino acids.

A few counts support this clonotype. V gene TRBV5-1 combines with J gene TRBJ1-2, with D unresolved. The CDR3 consists of 15 residues. The germline V gene has CDR1 SGHRS and CDR2 YFSETQ. The germline V and J ends were trimmed by 1 base and 3 bases, with 13 bases remaining between them. In DNA, the CDR3 is TGCGCCAGCAGCTTGAGTCCGGGTTCTGACTATGGCTACACCTTC. Translating it yields CASSLSPGSDYGYTF.

The chain links TRBV29-1 to TRBJ2-3, with D perhaps matching TRBD1 or TRBD2 (6 bases each). Trimming took off 8 bases at V and 1 base at J, with 16 bases between the two ends. CDR1 is SQVTM and CDR2 is ANQGSEA in the germline V gene. CDR3 size: 14 residues. The CDR3, as DNA: TGCAGCAGCACAGGGAGGAGCGGCACAGATACGCAGTATTTT. Translated, it gives CSSTGRSGTDTQYF.

This sequence joins TRBV9 and TRBJ2-3, with TRBD1 matching 10 bases. Unmatched junction bases numbered 4, after V lost 0 bases and J lost 3 bases. CDR3 length: 16 residues. Germline-derived CDR1 and CDR2 are SGDLS and YYNGEE. CDR3 bases: TGTGCCAGCAGCGTAGCAGACAGGGGGCGGACAGATACGCAGTATTTT. It codes for CASSVADRGRTDTQYF.

The chain uses TRBV28 and TRBJ2-1, with D possibly TRBD2 on 5 matching bases. From germline, CDR1 is MDHEN and CDR2 SYDVKM. V was cut by 6 bases and J by 4 bases, with 22 bases left in between. The CDR3 is made up of 17 amino acids. CDR3 amino acids: CASRGWGVRGPYNEQFF. The CDR3 region has the DNA TGTGCCAGCAGAGGCTGGGGAGTTCGCGGGCCGTACAATGAGCAGTTCTTC.

This rearrangement joins TRBV7-2 to TRBJ2-3; 7 bases line up with TRBD1. The CDR3 is made up of 14 amino acids. Germline lookup yields CDR1 SGHTA and CDR2 FQGNSA. Unmatched junction bases numbered 3, after V lost 2 bases and J lost 4 bases. The CDR3 bases are TGTGCCAGCAGCTTATACAGGGGCCCAGATACGCAGTATTTT. Residues: CASSLYRGPDTQYF.

This clonotype was counted ten times or more. V gene TRBV2 combines with J gene TRBJ2-1, with 10 bases identical to TRBD1. V lost 7 bases, J lost 7 bases, and 4 bases stayed unmatched. CDR3 length: 13 amino acids. Per the germline V gene, CDR1 is SNHLY and CDR2 is FYNNEI. The CDR3 protein is CASTRQGANEQFF. The CDR3 region has the DNA TGTGCCAGCACCCGACAGGGGGCGAATGAGCAGTTCTTC.

As regards this clonotype: A much larger clone lies one base from this, so it may be a read error. Here the CDR3 DNA reads TGTGCCACCAGTGAAGGACAGGGTAGAAATCAGCCCCAGCATTTT. It translates to CATSEGQGRNQPQHF. The V gene is TRBV24-1, the J gene TRBJ1-5, with TRBD1 identical over 8 bases. The CDR3 sequence is 15 residues long. V trimming: 4 bases; J trimming: 4 bases; junction bases outside the gene matches: 5. From germline, CDR1 is KGHDR and CDR2 SFDVKD.

Many counts were recorded for this clonotype. In nucleotides, the CDR3 is TGTGCCAGCAGCCAAGATCAGGGGTCGTTGGAAAAACTGTTTTTT. Encoded protein: CASSQDQGSLEKLFF. The J gene is TRBJ1-4, the V gene TRBV4-2; D perhaps matches TRBD1 (6 bases). Trimming shortened V by 0 bases and J by 8 bases, and 13 bases separated the two germline ends. The CDR3 spans 15 residues. Germline V lookup: CDR1 LGHNA, CDR2 YNFKEQ.

This clonotype has a handful of counts. The V call is TRBV5-1, the J call TRBJ1-1; a weak D match, TRBD1 (6 bases). Germline V gene lookup returns CDR1 SGHRS and CDR2 YFSETQ. The CDR3 runs to 13 residues. V lost 3 bases, J lost 1 base, and 7 bases lay in between. Written as DNA, the CDR3 is TGCGCCAGCAGCTACAGGGAGAACACTGAAGCTTTCTTT. Encoded protein: CASSYRENTEAFF.

This clonotype was detected ten times or more. V and J are TRBV18 and TRBJ1-2; TRBD1 matches 9 bases. Trimming at V came to 3 bases and at J to 2 bases, leaving 7 bases not matched to a gene. CDR1 is KGHSH, CDR2 LQKENI, per germline. The CDR3 extends over 16 amino acids. The CDR3 region has the DNA TGTGCCAGCTCACCGCTAGGGACAGGGACCAACTATGGCTACACCTTC. Encoded protein: CASSPLGTGTNYGYTF.

This clonotype is medium-sized. The chain combines TRBV7-2 with TRBJ1-1; 7 bases are shared with TRBD1. V trimming: 2 bases; J trimming: 4 bases; junction bases outside the gene matches: 1. Germline CDR1 and CDR2: SGHTA and FQGNSA. This CDR3 has 13 amino acids. CDR3 amino acids: CASSLQGGTEAFF. In DNA form, the CDR3 reads TGTGCCAGCAGCTTACAGGGGGGCACTGAAGCTTTCTTT. The full variable domain, with the rest looked up from reference TRBV7-2 and TRBJ1-1, is GAGVSQSPSNKVTEKGKDVELRCDPISGHTALYWYRQSLGQGLEFLIYFQGNSAPDKSGLPSDRFSAERTGGSVSTLTIQRTQQEDSAVYLCASSLQGGTEAFFGQGTRLTVV.

This clonotype was counted a few times. The rearrangement uses TRBV3-1 and TRBJ2-3; D remains ambiguous. The germline gives CDR1 LGHDT, CDR2 YNNKEL (reference sequence). CDR3 size: 15 residues. V was cut by 1 base and J by 7 bases, with 15 bases left in between. CDR3: CASSQGLLGGHTQYF. The CDR3 DNA is TGTGCCAGCAGCCAAGGACTGCTTGGTGGGCATACGCAGTATTTT.

As to this clonotype: A single base separates this from a much larger clone, so it may be a read error. The chain carries TRBV3-1 and TRBJ2-3, with TRBD1 matching 7 bases. Germline V CDR1 and CDR2: LGHDT, YNNKEL (reference sequence). CDR3 length equals 16 residues. Trimming cost V 1 base and J 7 bases; bases outside gene matches: 11. Here the CDR3 reads CASSQGQGTGAYTQYF. The CDR3, as DNA: TGTGCCAGCAGCCAAGGACAGGGAACAGGGGCCTATACGCAGTATTTT.

This clonotype was seen at least ten times. V usage is TRBV6-6 and J usage is TRBJ2-3; 12 nucleotides match TRBD2. The CDR3 covers 20 residues. Trimming cost V 0 bases and J 0 bases; bases outside gene matches: 10. Germline lookup yields CDR1 MNHNY and CDR2 SVGAGI (reference sequence). The CDR3 DNA follows: TGTGCCAGCAGTTACTCCGCTAGCGGGGGGGCTAGCCCTAGCACAGATACGCAGTATTTT. Encoded protein: CASSYSASGGASPSTDTQYF.

By sample share, this clonotype is medium-sized. The CDR3 bases are TGTGCCAGCAGTTGGGCCCGGGGCTATACCGATGAGCAGTTCTTC. Amino acid sequence: CASSWARGYTDEQFF. The chain combines TRBV7-2 with TRBJ2-1; D tentatively reads TRBD1 or TRBD2 (5 bases each). The CDR3 consists of 15 residues. V dropped 6 bases and J dropped 8 bases, with 20 bases sitting between them. Germline V CDR1 and CDR2: SGHTA, FQGNSA.

There are many counts of this clonotype. This chain uses TRBV7-2 with TRBJ2-7; maybe TRBD1 (5 bases). Germline V gene sequence: CDR1 SGHTA, CDR2 FQGNSA. This CDR3 spans 16 amino acids. V dropped 2 bases and J dropped 2 bases, with 16 bases sitting between them. The CDR3 spells CASSLYGQGGTYEQYF. CDR3 DNA: TGTGCCAGCAGCTTATACGGTCAGGGTGGCACCTACGAGCAGTACTTC.

This clonotype was detected a few times. V gene TRBV9 combines with J gene TRBJ2-7; D possibly corresponds to TRBD2 (5 bases). With 1 base removed from V and 4 bases from J, the gap between germline ends came to 9 bases. This CDR3 spans 13 amino acids. Per germline, CDR1 SGDLS and CDR2 YYNGEE. In DNA, the CDR3 is TGTGCCAGCAGCGTAACTGGAGGATACGAGCAGTACTTC. Amino acid sequence: CASSVTGGYEQYF.

This clonotype is labeled medium-sized (0.01 to 0.1%). The gene calls are TRBV11-2 and TRBJ1-2, with D possibly being TRBD1 (5 bases). V dropped 2 bases and J dropped 4 bases, with 17 bases sitting between them. Germline CDR1 is SGHAT and CDR2 is FQNNGV. This CDR3 contains 16 residues. CDR3 residues: CASSLTFWGRLYGYTF. The CDR3 DNA reads TGTGCCAGCAGCTTAACGTTTTGGGGCCGCCTCTATGGCTACACCTTC.

This clonotype was observed many times. The chain has TRBV5-1 and TRBJ2-1; 7 bases are a match to TRBD1. Germline V gene sequence: CDR1 SGHRS, CDR2 YFSETQ. Trimming cost V 4 bases and J 7 bases; bases outside gene matches: 8. This CDR3 region has 14 residues. CDR3 nucleotides: TGCGCCAGCAGCCGAGGGGGCGTCGAGAATGAGCAGTTCTTC. It yields the protein CASSRGGVENEQFF.

This clonotype occurred a few times. This chain uses TRBV7-2 with TRBJ2-5; D call uncertain. Germline V gives CDR1 SGHTA, CDR2 FQGNSA. V shed 5 bases and J shed 1 base, with 8 bases lying between them. The CDR3 is 13 amino acids. Written as DNA, the CDR3 is TGTGCCAGCAGCCCCCGGGCCCAAGAGACCCAGTACTTC. It encodes CASSPRAQETQYF.

V usage is TRBV7-9 and J usage is TRBJ2-5, with a weak D call TRBD2 (6 bases). V lost 5 bases to trimming and J lost 3 bases, with 16 bases between them. Germline CDR1 SEHNR, CDR2 FQNEAQ (reference sequence). The CDR3 consists of 15 residues. The CDR3 DNA follows: TGTGCCAGCAGCCCGGGACTGATGGTCAAAGAGACCCAGTACTTC. It yields the protein CASSPGLMVKETQYF.

By proportion, this clonotype is medium-sized. This chain joins TRBV7-2 and TRBJ1-6; a possible D gene is TRBD1 (5 bases). Germline values: CDR1 SGHTA, CDR2 FQGNSA. The CDR3 length is 14 residues. V dropped 8 bases and J dropped 0 bases, with 8 bases sitting between them. The CDR3 sequence: CASAGGSYNSPLHF. CDR3 in DNA: TGTGCCAGCGCGGGGGGCTCCTATAATTCACCCCTCCACTTT.

This clonotype came up a few times. This rearrangement joins TRBV5-1 to TRBJ2-2, with 12 bases aligning to TRBD2. The trim removed 6 bases at V and 1 base at J, leaving 4 bases unmatched. Germline V gives CDR1 SGHRS, CDR2 YFSETQ. The CDR3 consists of 16 residues. The CDR3, as DNA: TGCGCCAGCAAGGGACTAGCGGGTCTGAACACCGGGGAGCTGTTTTTT. Translated: CASKGLAGLNTGELFF. Variable domain in full (rest from reference TRBV5-1 and TRBJ2-2): KAGVTQTPRYLIKTRGQQVTLSCSPISGHRSVSWYQQTPGQGLQFLFEYFSETQRNKGNFPGRFSGRQFSNSRSEMNVSTLELGDSALYLCASKGLAGLNTGELFFGEGSRLTVL.

There are a few counts of this clonotype. The chain links TRBV6-2 or TRBV6-3 to TRBJ2-5, with D possibly being TRBD2 (6 bases). Trimming took off 2 bases at V and 1 base at J, with 8 bases between the two ends. Germline V CDR1 and CDR2: MNHEY, SVGEGT. The CDR3 contains 14 residues. This CDR3 reads CASSYGGPQETQYF. CDR3 in DNA: TGTGCCAGCAGTTACGGAGGGCCCCAAGAGACCCAGTACTTC.

This clonotype qualifies as medium-sized. The chain combines TRBV18 with TRBJ2-7; D remains unclear. Germline CDR1 is KGHSH and CDR2 is LQKENI. V was clipped by 6 bases and J by 2 bases, with 5 bases between them. There are 11 residues in the CDR3. CDR3 nucleotides: TGTGCCAGCTCCCGCGCCTACGAGCAGTACTTC. Its translation: CASSRAYEQYF.

This chain links TRBV2 with TRBJ2-1; D ambiguous. The CDR3 is made up of 15 amino acids. Germline-derived CDR1 and CDR2 are SNHLY and FYNNEI. V dropped 1 base and J dropped 0 bases, with 7 bases sitting between them. The CDR3 spells CASSEGLSSYNEQFF. In nucleotides, the CDR3 is TGTGCCAGCAGTGAAGGGCTGAGCTCCTACAATGAGCAGTTCTTC.

V gene TRBV7-2 combines with J gene TRBJ2-2; possible D gene TRBD2, 6 bases. Germline V lookup: CDR1 SGHTA, CDR2 FQGNSA. This CDR3 has 18 residues. V was clipped by 3 bases and J by 4 bases, with 21 bases between them. CDR3 sequence reads: CASSLASGGVFGTGELFF. In DNA, the CDR3 is TGTGCCAGCAGCTTGGCGAGCGGCGGGGTTTTTGGCACCGGGGAGCTGTTTTTT.